Shown below are 30 T cell receptor beta chains from a single sample sequenced in a study of T-cell memory formation after mild COVID-19. TCRdb reprocessed the 5' RACE reads with MiXCR, giving one entry per CDR3 protein. This sample has more than 250,000 distinct CDR3 sequences; 15% to 20% occur once, and the top ten carry 20% to 25%. Sequences were obtained from PBMCs or a T cell subset sorted from them (not recorded which). The receptor set was obtained from a man aged 18 to 29 who had mild COVID-19 (a few samples of this study predate the infection). Cell type and time point are not known.

The V gene is TRBV6-5, the J gene TRBJ2-3; TRBD2 matches 7 bases. Germline V gene data show CDR1 as MNHEY and CDR2 as SVGAGI. The length of the CDR3 is 14 residues. J gave up 0 bases and V 5 bases, and 2 bases lay outside the gene matches. This chain's CDR3 is CASSKRGSTDTQYF. The CDR3 DNA reads TGTGCCAGCAGTAAGCGGGGTAGCACAGATACGCAGTATTTT.

This rearrangement joins TRBV2 to TRBJ2-5; the match to TRBD2 covers 8 bases. Germline trimming cut 4 bases from V and 5 bases from J; bases unmatched to any gene: 9. CDR1 SNHLY and CDR2 FYNNEI come from the germline V gene. The CDR3 loop spans 15 amino acids. The CDR3 sequence is CASSGAGTRLETQYF. The CDR3 DNA reads TGTGCCAGCAGTGGGGCGGGGACTAGATTGGAGACCCAGTACTTC.

This clonotype showed up just a few times. The rearrangement links TRBV7-9 to TRBJ2-3, with 9 bases that match TRBD2. V was clipped by 7 bases and J by 0 bases; unmatched bases: 8. CDR3 length: 16 amino acids. Germline loops: CDR1 SEHNR, CDR2 FQNEAQ (reference sequence). CDR3 sequence reads: CASISPAGGSTDTQYF. CDR3 bases: TGTGCCAGCATATCCCCCGCGGGAGGGAGCACAGATACGCAGTATTTT.

There are many counts of this clonotype. The rearrangement joins TRBV6-2 or TRBV6-3 to TRBJ2-1; D might be TRBD1 (5 bases). CDR1 MNHEY and CDR2 SVGEGT come from the germline V gene. The germline V and J ends were trimmed by 8 bases and 5 bases, with 7 bases remaining between them. The CDR3 is 11 amino acids. Here the CDR3 reads CASSRDNEQFF. In DNA, the CDR3 is TGTGCCAGCTCCAGGGACAATGAGCAGTTCTTC.

The chain uses TRBV7-2 and TRBJ2-5, with 7 bases identical to TRBD1. CDR3 length: 14 amino acids. V shed 2 bases and J 4 bases; nucleotides not matched to a gene: 4. Germline CDR1 SGHTA, CDR2 FQGNSA. The CDR3 reads CASSLWTGSETQYF. CDR3 bases: TGTGCCAGCAGCTTATGGACAGGTTCAGAGACCCAGTACTTC.

The chain employs TRBV4-3 and TRBJ2-1; D possibly uses TRBD1 or TRBD2 (6 bases each). This CDR3 contains 17 residues. Germline-derived CDR1 and CDR2 are LGHNA and YSLEER. V was trimmed by 0 bases and J by 0 bases, leaving 12 bases between them. The DNA of the CDR3 is TGCGCCAGCAGCCAAGATCCACCGGGGGCCTCCTACAATGAGCAGTTCTTC. It yields the protein CASSQDPPGASYNEQFF.

V is TRBV4-3 and J is TRBJ1-5; the match to TRBD1 covers 8 bases. The J segment lost 7 bases and the V segment lost 0 bases, leaving 5 bases of the junction unmatched. The CDR3 consists of 15 residues. Looked up from germline, CDR1 is LGHNA and CDR2 is YSLEER. CDR3 region: CASSQDHRGGQPQHF. For the CDR3, the DNA is TGCGCCAGCAGCCAAGATCACAGGGGGGGACAGCCCCAGCATTTT.

Ten or more counts support this clonotype. The chain has TRBV7-8 and TRBJ1-2; 8 positions match TRBD1. Germline V CDR1 and CDR2: SGHVS, FQNEAQ. With 5 bases clipped from V and 5 bases from J, the junction kept 4 bases outside the gene matches. There are 13 residues in the CDR3. CDR3 residues: CASSPGTGYGYTF. The DNA for the CDR3 is TGTGCCAGCAGCCCTGGGACAGGATATGGCTACACCTTC.

This rearrangement joins TRBV9 to TRBJ2-1; D is undetermined. V was shortened by 0 bases and J by 8 bases, with 3 bases between the two germline ends. Germline lookup yields CDR1 SGDLS and CDR2 YYNGEE. CDR3 length: 11 amino acids. The CDR3 here is CASSVADEQFF. The CDR3 DNA reads as TGTGCCAGCAGCGTAGCAGATGAGCAGTTCTTC.

This clonotype occurred a few times. The V call is TRBV28, the J call TRBJ1-2; D ambiguous. Germline CDR1 MDHEN, CDR2 SYDVKM. Between the trimmed V and J ends, which lost 3 bases and 4 bases, there was a span of 12 bases. This CDR3 has 14 residues. CDR3 nucleotides: TGTGCCAGCAGTTTGACGGACGGCACCTATGGCTACACCTTC. Translation gives CASSLTDGTYGYTF.

This clonotype was counted only a few times. The chain employs TRBV5-1 and TRBJ1-2; no reliable D call. Germline CDR1 SGHRS, CDR2 YFSETQ. Trimming took 2 bases from V and 6 from J, leaving 14 bases between them. This CDR3 spans 14 amino acids. CDR3 in amino acids: CASSLGHPADGYTF. DNA of the CDR3: TGCGCCAGCAGCTTAGGCCACCCTGCCGATGGCTACACCTTC.

This clonotype was detected many times. This chain links TRBV10-3 with TRBJ1-6, with 10 bases matching TRBD1. Losses at the gene ends were 2 bases for V and 10 bases for J; bases not matched to a gene: 5. The CDR3 consists of 15 residues. Looked up from germline, CDR1 is ENHRY and CDR2 is SYGVKD. The CDR3 here is CAISERGQGGSPLHF. CDR3 DNA sequence: TGTGCCATCAGTGAGAGAGGACAGGGGGGCTCACCCCTCCACTTT.

This clonotype appeared a few times. V gene TRBV6-2 or TRBV6-3 combines with J gene TRBJ2-5; no reliable D call. V shed 7 bases and J shed 0 bases, with 6 bases lying between them. The CDR3 loop spans 12 amino acids. Germline V gene data show CDR1 as MNHEY and CDR2 as SVGEGT. This chain's CDR3 is CASKDYQETQYF. Written as DNA, the CDR3 is TGTGCCAGCAAGGATTACCAAGAGACCCAGTACTTC.

This clonotype was detected ten times or more. This chain joins TRBV4-2 and TRBJ2-5, with TRBD1 as a possible D gene (5 bases). V was trimmed by 6 bases and J by 5 bases, leaving 19 bases between them. Germline loops: CDR1 LGHNA, CDR2 YNFKEQ. This CDR3 has 15 residues. The chain's CDR3 is CASSLFDSLGETQYF. In DNA form, the CDR3 reads TGTGCCAGCAGTCTCTTTGACAGTTTAGGGGAGACCCAGTACTTC.

The sample holds a few counts of this clonotype. This chain uses TRBV7-2 with TRBJ1-1; 8 nucleotides agree with TRBD1. The CDR3 loop spans 15 amino acids. Germline-derived CDR1 and CDR2 are SGHTA and FQGNSA. V shed 4 bases and J 2 bases; nucleotides not matched to a gene: 6. CDR3 loop: CASSWVTGANTEAFF. CDR3 in DNA: TGTGCCAGCAGCTGGGTGACAGGGGCCAACACTGAAGCTTTCTTT.

J is TRBJ2-5 and V is TRBV5-1; 8 bases align to TRBD2. V shed 4 bases and J 4 bases; nucleotides not matched to a gene: 15. This CDR3 comprises 17 residues. Germline V gene lookup returns CDR1 SGHRS and CDR2 YFSETQ. The CDR3 spells CASSLGLGGSEGETQYF. CDR3 nucleotides: TGCGCCAGCAGCCTGGGACTAGGGGGGTCGGAAGGAGAGACCCAGTACTTC.

The chain recombines TRBV12-3 or TRBV12-4 with TRBJ1-1; TRBD1 might be the D (5 bases). There are 13 residues in the CDR3. V was pared by 4 bases and J by 4 bases, with 10 bases between. CDR3 coding DNA: TGTGCCAGCAGTTGGGCCCAGGGCACTGAAGCTTTCTTT. Its translation: CASSWAQGTEAFF.

This chain connects TRBV25-1 to TRBJ2-5, with TRBD1 matching 12 bases. The CDR3 has 15 residues. Germline lookup yields CDR1 MGHDK and CDR2 SYGVNS. The junction had 8 bases not matched to a gene; V was cut back by 5 bases and J by 7 bases. The CDR3 nucleotides read TGTGCCAGCAGTTCACCGGGACAGGGGGCTGGGACCCAGTACTTC. Encoded protein: CASSSPGQGAGTQYF. Complete variable domain (other parts from reference TRBV25-1 and TRBJ2-5): EADIYQTPRYLVIGTGKKITLECSQTMGHDKMYWYQQDPGMELHLIHYSYGVNSTEKGDLSSESTVSRIRTEHFPLTLESARPSHTSQYLCASSSPGQGAGTQYFGPGTRLLVL.

This clonotype was detected ten times or more. The V and J genes are TRBV5-1 and TRBJ2-5; perhaps TRBD2 as D (5 bases). The germline gives CDR1 SGHRS, CDR2 YFSETQ. The CDR3 extends over 14 amino acids. V lost 0 bases to trimming and J lost 4 bases, with 10 bases between them. The chain's CDR3 is CASSLEFRGETQYF. DNA for the CDR3: TGCGCCAGCAGCTTGGAGTTTCGGGGAGAGACCCAGTACTTC.

This clonotype occurred once. The V gene is TRBV28, the J gene TRBJ2-7; no clear D. Germline V gene sequence: CDR1 MDHEN, CDR2 SYDVKM. CDR3 length equals 14 residues. V lost 7 bases, J lost 3 bases, and 16 bases lay in between. CDR3 residues: CASISEVNRYEQYF. The CDR3 DNA is TGTGCCAGCATTTCTGAGGTTAACCGCTACGAGCAGTACTTC.

J is TRBJ2-5 and V is TRBV6-5; D is ambiguous. The CDR3 is made up of 14 amino acids. Germline assignment: CDR1 MNHEY and CDR2 SVGAGI. V lost 2 bases and J lost 2, with 9 bases in between. CDR3 coding DNA: TGTGCCAGCAGTTACGGCCGGGCTCAAGAGACCCAGTACTTC. Protein product: CASSYGRAQETQYF.

This clonotype was detected many times. The chain combines TRBV29-1 with TRBJ2-3; D gene unclear. In germline, CDR1 is SQVTM, CDR2 ANQGSEA. V was trimmed by 0 bases and J by 0 bases, leaving 10 bases between them. The CDR3 totals 15 residues. CDR3 residues: CSVEDRGRSTDTQYF. DNA for the CDR3: TGCAGCGTTGAAGATCGTGGCAGGAGCACAGATACGCAGTATTTT.

At least ten counts were recorded for this clonotype. The genes are TRBV20-1 and TRBJ2-3; possibly TRBD1 or TRBD2 for D (6 bases each). The CDR3 length is 14 residues. Germline lookup yields CDR1 DFQATT and CDR2 SNEGSKA (reference sequence). Between the trimmed V and J ends, which lost 4 bases and 1 base, there was a span of 12 bases. This chain's CDR3 is CSAIRGVGTDTQYF. The CDR3 region has the DNA TGCAGTGCTATAAGGGGGGTGGGCACAGATACGCAGTATTTT.

The chain links TRBV27 to TRBJ1-1; perhaps TRBD1 as D (6 bases). Germline CDR1 MNHEY, CDR2 SMNVEV (reference sequence). V lost 7 bases, J lost 3 bases, and 12 bases lay in between. CDR3 length: 13 residues. CDR3 loop: CASTGGGDTEAFF. The CDR3 coding sequence is TGTGCCAGCACGGGGGGCGGGGACACTGAAGCTTTCTTT.

The genes are TRBV6-2 or TRBV6-3 and TRBJ1-1; 9 bases align to TRBD1. Trimming removed 0 bases from V and 3 bases from J; junction bases left unmatched: 8. The germline V gene has CDR1 MNHEY and CDR2 SVGEGT. The CDR3 is 17 amino acids. The chain's CDR3 is CASSYSKNRGLDTEAFF. DNA for the CDR3: TGTGCCAGCAGTTACTCGAAAAACAGGGGGCTAGACACTGAAGCTTTCTTT.

The genes are TRBV25-1 and TRBJ2-3; possibly TRBD2 for D (7 bases). The V end was cut by 4 bases, the J end by 1 base, with 15 bases between. The CDR3 contains 16 residues. The V gene's germline CDR1 is MGHDK and CDR2 SYGVNS. CDR3: CASSATLGGRTDTQYF. As DNA, the CDR3 is TGTGCCAGCAGTGCCACCTTGGGGGGGCGCACAGATACGCAGTATTTT.

This clonotype showed up just a few times. This chain joins TRBV27 and TRBJ2-5; TRBD2 matches 7 bases. From germline, CDR1 is MNHEY and CDR2 SMNVEV (reference sequence). This CDR3 is built from 15 residues. Trimming took 5 bases from V and 3 from J; bases not matched to a gene: 9. Here the CDR3 DNA reads TGTGCCAGCAGTAGTGCTGGTGCGGGGGAAGAGACCCAGTACTTC. It specifies CASSSAGAGEETQYF.

This clonotype was found a few times. The chain combines TRBV11-3 with TRBJ2-3; D might be TRBD2 (7 bases). Germline V gene data show CDR1 as SGHNT and CDR2 as YENEEA. The CDR3 covers 16 residues. The V end lost 5 bases, the J end lost 0 bases, and 15 bases lay between the germline ends. This CDR3 is CASSQWGGSSTDTQYF. The DNA of the CDR3 is TGTGCCAGCAGCCAATGGGGGGGCTCTAGCACAGATACGCAGTATTTT.

This clonotype was seen more than once but under ten times. The chain combines TRBV5-4 with TRBJ2-6; no firm D call. Germline lookup yields CDR1 SGHNT and CDR2 YYREEE (reference sequence). V was shortened by 0 bases and J by 4 bases, with 8 bases between the two germline ends. This CDR3 spans 15 amino acids. CDR3 region: CASSLAIYGANVLTF. Written as DNA, the CDR3 is TGTGCCAGCAGCTTGGCTATTTACGGGGCCAACGTCCTGACTTTC.

This clonotype was observed many times. For the CDR3, the DNA is TGCAGTGCTGGGTCAGACTATGGCTACACCTTC. As protein: CSAGSDYGYTF. V usage is TRBV20-1 and J usage is TRBJ1-2; D remains unclear. The germline V gene encodes CDR1 DFQATT and CDR2 SNEGSKA (reference sequence). The CDR3 totals 11 residues. Deletions cut 5 bases from V and 3 bases from J, with 7 bases between.